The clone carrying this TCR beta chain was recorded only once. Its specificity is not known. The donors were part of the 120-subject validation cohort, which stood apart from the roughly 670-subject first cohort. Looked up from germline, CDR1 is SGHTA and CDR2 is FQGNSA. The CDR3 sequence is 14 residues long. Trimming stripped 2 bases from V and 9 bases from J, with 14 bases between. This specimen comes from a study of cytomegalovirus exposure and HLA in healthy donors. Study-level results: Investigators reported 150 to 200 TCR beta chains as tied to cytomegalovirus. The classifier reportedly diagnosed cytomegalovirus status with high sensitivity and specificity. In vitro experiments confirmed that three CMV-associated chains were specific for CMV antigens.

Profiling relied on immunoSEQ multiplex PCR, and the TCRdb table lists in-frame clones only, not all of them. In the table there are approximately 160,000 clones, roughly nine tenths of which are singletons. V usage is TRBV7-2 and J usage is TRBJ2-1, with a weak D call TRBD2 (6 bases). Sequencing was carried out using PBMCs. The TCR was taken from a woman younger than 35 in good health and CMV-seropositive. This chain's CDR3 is CASSLTALGGEQFF. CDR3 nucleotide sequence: TGTGCCAGCAGCTTAACTGCGTTGGGGGGTGAGCAGTTCTTC. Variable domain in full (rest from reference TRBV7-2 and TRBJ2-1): GAGVSQSPSNKVTEKGKDVELRCDPISGHTALYWYRQSLGQGLEFLIYFQGNSAPDKSGLPSDRFSAERTGGSVSTLTIQRTQQEDSAVYLCASSLTALGGEQFFGPGTRLTVL.